This is a list of T cell receptor beta chains from one sample in a study of metastatic and nonmetastatic thyroid tumors. Using MiXCR, TCRdb re-called clones from the PCR reads. The sample lists 50,000 to 65,000 clones, more than 15% occurring once. The sample consisted of blood. The receptors stem from a female donor with papillary thyroid cancer or a benign thyroid nodule (not recorded which). Some clones in this sample may be carry-over from other donors' samples. CDR3s include the opening cysteine and the closing phenylalanine or tryptophan. The D gene is left open where the match is weak. For some rows the clone size is stated as once, few or many, or as a class when expanded; others skip it.

d_call	v_call	clone_size	j_call	cdr3_aa	cdr3_nt
-	TRBV7-3	many	TRBJ2-3	CASSLNGGASTDTQYF	TGTGCCAGCAGCTTAAACGGCGGGGCTAGCACAGATACGCAGTATTTT
TRBD2	TRBV20-1	many	TRBJ2-7	CSAPGTSAEQYF	TGCAGTGCACCGGGAACTAGCGCTGAGCAGTACTTC
TRBD1	TRBV9	-	TRBJ1-3	CASSVRDSISSGNTIYF	TGTGCCAGCAGCGTACGGGACAGTATAAGCTCTGGAAACACCATATATTTT
-	TRBV12-3/TRBV12-4	-	TRBJ2-7	CASSQQLSGGEQYF	TGTGCCAGCAGCCAACAGCTCTCCGGGGGCGAGCAATACTTC
-	TRBV30	once	TRBJ1-2	CAWSVQVNYGYTF	TGTGCCTGGAGTGTACAAGTGAACTATGGCTACACCTTC
-	TRBV6-1	few	TRBJ1-2	CASSNDPEDDYTF	TGTGCCAGCAGCAACGACCCTGAAGACGACTACACTTTC
-	TRBV5-6	many	TRBJ1-3	CASSPQYRLQAGNTIYF	TGTGCCAGCAGCCCCCAATACCGTTTGCAGGCTGGAAACACCATATATTTT
-	TRBV12-3/TRBV12-4	many	TRBJ2-1	CASSLVLIQFF	TGTGCCAGCAGTCTAGTTTTGATACAGTTCTTC
-	TRBV28	-	TRBJ2-7	CASSLSYRHAEQYF	TGTGCCAGCAGTCTATCATACAGACATGCCGAGCAGTACTTC
-	TRBV6-6	-	TRBJ1-1	CASIYVRCYEGNTEAFF	TGTGCCAGCATTTACGTCAGGTGCTACGAAGGGAACACTGAAGCTTTCTTT
-	TRBV20-1	-	TRBJ1-2	CSAPPSLSVRYGYTF	TGCAGTGCTCCCCCCTCATTGTCTGTGCGGTATGGCTACACCTTC
-	TRBV2	many	TRBJ1-2	CASSPNKAVTYGYTF	TGTGCCAGCAGTCCTAATAAGGCAGTTACCTATGGCTACACCTTC